The clone carrying this T cell receptor (beta chain) has at least ten counts. TCRdb re-called clones from the PCR reads using MiXCR. This table has tens of thousands of clones, about an eighth appearing once. These data are taken from a study of metastatic and nonmetastatic thyroid tumors. Per the germline V gene, CDR1 is SGHTA and CDR2 is FQGNSA. With 3 bases clipped from V and 7 bases from J, the junction kept 9 bases outside the gene matches. CDR3 size: 15 residues. Treatment of any kind had been given to no patient before thyroid surgery. This clonotype originated in a female donor with papillary thyroid cancer or a benign thyroid nodule (not recorded which). Some clones in this sample may be carry-over from other donors' samples. The J gene is TRBJ2-4, the V gene TRBV7-2; 7 nucleotides line up with TRBD1. Source material: tumor tissue. The CDR3 protein is CASSFQTGIRNIQYF. CDR3 nucleotides: TGTGCCAGCAGCTTCCAGACAGGGATCAGGAACATTCAGTACTTC.